Listed below are T cell receptor beta chains from one sample, sequenced in a study of blood T cell repertoires in COVID-19. The protocol was immunoSEQ multiplex PCR, while the TCRdb copy is restricted to in-frame clones and leaves out a portion. The data contain under 300,000 clones, roughly 88% of them seen just once; the ten biggest clones take up 2% to 2.5%. The sample was peripheral blood. The source of these receptors is a middle-aged woman who had recovered from COVID-19. The conserved cysteine and the conserved F or W are not part of the CDR3 here. The D gene is left open where the match is weak. Size tells how often a clone was seen (once, few, many) or the class of an expanded clone, and some rows leave it out.

CDR3 length,D gene,clone size,J gene,V gene,CDR3 protein
13,TRBD1,-,TRBJ1-1,TRBV5-1,ASSLTGGYGTEAF
11,-,-,TRBJ2-7,TRBV30,AWSTGDLYEQY
14,-,few,TRBJ1-5,TRBV20-1,SASYGAGYSNQPQH
13,TRBD1,-,TRBJ2-3,TRBV5-6,ASSRRTGYTDTQY
17,-,-,TRBJ1-2,TRBV28,ASRDEKPPKDSSNYGYT
12,-,-,TRBJ1-1,TRBV6-2/TRBV6-3,ASSYRGVSTEAF
12,-,-,TRBJ1-5,TRBV19,ASSMIRDNQPQH
13,-,-,TRBJ2-5,TRBV27,ASSQRGGQQETQY
14,-,-,TRBJ1-5,TRBV5-5,ASSSGAGNSNQPQH
16,TRBD2,-,TRBJ2-6,TRBV7-2,ASSPHRGLSSGANVLT
12,-,-,TRBJ1-4,TRBV30,AWSPQGLGEKLF
13,TRBD1,-,TRBJ1-5,TRBV28,ASSWTGARNQPQH
13,TRBD1,-,TRBJ2-7,TRBV28,ASSLRAGGSYEQY
12,-,-,TRBJ2-5,TRBV12-2,ASRFCLRQETQY
14,TRBD2,-,TRBJ2-7,TRBV7-9,ASSHPSGGRTYEQY
14,TRBD1,-,TRBJ2-2,TRBV7-9,ASSSTPGQGTGELF
13,TRBD1,-,TRBJ1-4,TRBV27,ASSPGDRGGEKLF
16,TRBD1,-,TRBJ1-6,TRBV2,ASSEIRGPEAPNSPLH
17,TRBD2,-,TRBJ2-2,TRBV5-4,ASSFRLAGGPARLGELF
11,-,-,TRBJ2-3,TRBV7-3,ASSLSTADTQY
14,-,-,TRBJ1-2,TRBV19,ASTTEGWRPDYGYT
12,-,once,TRBJ2-1,TRBV9,ASSVVPTTNEQF
14,-,-,TRBJ1-4,TRBV6-1,ASSEGRGAANEKLF
14,TRBD1,-,TRBJ2-1,TRBV4-2,ASSQDAPQGFNEQF
11,-,many,TRBJ2-3,TRBV29-1,SAAGSSSDTQY
12,TRBD1,few,TRBJ1-2,TRBV7-2,ASSLDRVGYGYT
13,-,-,TRBJ2-1,TRBV4-1,ASSQEGQGRNEQF
13,TRBD1,-,TRBJ2-3,TRBV20-1,SASFGTGGTDTQY
13,-,-,TRBJ1-2,TRBV21-1,ASSKPGQGGYGYT
13,-,-,TRBJ1-4,TRBV19,ASSISGATNEKLF
10,-,-,TRBJ2-7,TRBV5-5,ASSARGYEQY
12,-,-,TRBJ2-5,TRBV7-8,ASSLGGHQETQY
13,-,-,TRBJ1-6,TRBV11-2,ASSLAGAYNSPLH
15,-,-,TRBJ2-7,TRBV2,ASSLVHPGPGGYEQY
12,TRBD1,once,TRBJ2-7,TRBV19,ASSRTGTVYEQY
13,TRBD1,-,TRBJ2-4,TRBV11-2,ASSVQGATGGIQY
14,-,once,TRBJ1-4,TRBV12-2,ASRLDGQGANEKLF
10,TRBD1,-,TRBJ1-2,TRBV29-1,SVVGQGGGYT
14,-,-,TRBJ2-1,TRBV6-2/TRBV6-3,ASSTGGHGTNNEQF
11,-,-,TRBJ1-2,TRBV19,ASTVDSYYGYT
9,-,-,TRBJ2-3,TRBV29-1,SARRTDTQY
9,-,-,TRBJ2-5,TRBV29-1,SAKRGETQY
11,-,few,TRBJ2-7,TRBV30,AFNRGFSYEQY
12,-,-,TRBJ1-2,TRBV6-2/TRBV6-3,ASSRGWGLDGYT
13,TRBD1,-,TRBJ2-5,TRBV14,ASSLGQGAGETQY
14,-,-,TRBJ2-1,TRBV2,ASSDRLGSSYNEQF
12,TRBD1,-,TRBJ1-3,TRBV10-3,AISDQGGGNTIY
13,-,-,TRBJ1-3,TRBV13,ASSSPSGAGNTIY
11,TRBD2,-,TRBJ2-5,TRBV18,ASSPLAGETQY